The rows below give T cell receptor beta chains drawn from one sample of a study of CD8+ T cells in alopecia areata. Data came from immunoSEQ multiplex PCR; TCRdb stores just in-frame clones and leaves some out. The sample lists more than 200,000 clones; around 65% were seen once. The sequencing here drew on CD4+ T cells sorted from blood, taken at week 4, from a patient treated with tofacitinib. The receptors stem from a human donor with alopecia areata. Each CDR3 is given with its conserved first and last residue. Fields, in order: V gene, CDR3 length, J gene, CDR3 protein.

V: TRBV7-2
length: 14
J: TRBJ2-3
CDR3: CATSAGGITDTQYF

V: TRBV23-1
length: 16
J: TRBJ1-4
CDR3: CASSQSQGGKDEKLFF

V: TRBV18
length: 14
J: TRBJ2-6
CDR3: CASFLTSGANVLTF

V: TRBV14
length: 16
J: TRBJ1-1
CDR3: CASSSQVPLMNTEAFF

V: TRBV30
length: 12
J: TRBJ1-1
CDR3: CAWSASSKSAFF

V: TRBV6-1
length: 15
J: TRBJ1-2
CDR3: CASSEGQQSNYGYTF

V: TRBV5-6
length: 17
J: TRBJ2-1
CDR3: CASSLEHTTYGWNEQFF

V: TRBV7-8
length: 18
J: TRBJ1-6
CDR3: CASSSGLGTVTTNSPLHF

V: TRBV5-6
length: 15
J: TRBJ1-5
CDR3: CASRSGQGMDQPQHF

V: TRBV6-6
length: 12
J: TRBJ2-4
CDR3: CASGGEGNIQYF